The 24 T cell receptor beta chains in this list originate from one sample, sequenced in a study of technical replicates of blood from a handful of donors. The method was immunoSEQ multiplex PCR; TCRdb's version includes in-frame clones alone and lacks a portion of them. The repertoire holds over 85,000 clones, with around 96% as singletons. Specimen: T cells isolated from PBMCs. The source is a human donor in good health.

The chain combines TRBV29-1 with TRBJ2-7, with a weak D call TRBD2 (5 bases). The CDR3 loop spans 13 amino acids. The V gene lost 6 bases and the J gene lost 0 bases, with 12 bases spanning the gap. Germline V gene data show CDR1 as SQVTM and CDR2 as ANQGSEA. The CDR3 protein is CSVASGSSYEQYF. CDR3 coding DNA: TGCAGCGTGGCCTCTGGGAGCTCCTACGAGCAGTACTTC.

The DNA of the CDR3 is TGTGCCAGCAGCGTAGGGGACGGGGGGAAACTGTTTTTT. It codes for CASSVGDGGKLFF. V gene TRBV9 combines with J gene TRBJ1-4; a weak D match, TRBD1 (5 bases). V lost 0 bases to trimming and J lost 11 bases, with 11 bases between them. Germline CDR1 and CDR2: SGDLS and YYNGEE. The CDR3 has 13 amino acids.

This chain links TRBV27 with TRBJ2-7, with 16 bases matching TRBD2. Germline CDR1 reads MNHEY; CDR2 reads SMNVEV (reference sequence). CDR3 length: 18 amino acids. Trimming cost V 5 bases and J 2 bases; bases outside gene matches: 9. The CDR3 loop is CASSGPGLAGGSPYEQYF. The CDR3 nucleotides read TGTGCCAGCAGTGGACCGGGACTAGCGGGGGGGAGCCCCTACGAGCAGTACTTC.

The chain employs TRBV7-2 and TRBJ1-5; D is undetermined. Deletions cut 5 bases from V and 3 bases from J, with 14 bases between. Germline V gene data show CDR1 as SGHTA and CDR2 as FQGNSA. This CDR3 comprises 15 residues. This CDR3 reads CASSPRAGHNQPQHF. The DNA for the CDR3 is TGTGCCAGCAGCCCCCGGGCGGGCCACAATCAGCCCCAGCATTTT.

The J gene is TRBJ1-3, the V gene TRBV25-1, with a weak D call TRBD1 (5 bases). V was cut by 6 bases and J by 0 bases, with 12 bases left in between. The V gene's germline CDR1 is MGHDK and CDR2 SYGVNS. The CDR3 is 15 amino acids. CDR3 sequence: CASRSDKSSGNTIYF. In nucleotides, the CDR3 is TGTGCCAGCAGATCGGACAAAAGCTCTGGAAACACCATATATTTT.

The V gene is TRBV5-5, the J gene TRBJ1-3; D might be TRBD1 (6 bases). The CDR3 contains 17 residues. V shed 3 bases and J shed 0 bases, with 16 bases lying between them. From germline, CDR1 is SGHKS and CDR2 YYEKEE (reference sequence). The CDR3 is CASSWGADRSSGNTIYF. In nucleotides, the CDR3 is TGTGCCAGCAGCTGGGGAGCCGACAGGTCCTCTGGAAACACCATATATTTT.

About this clone itself: The same CDR3 arises from other DNA sequences in this sample as well. The chain couples TRBV4-1 to TRBJ1-3; 7 nucleotides match TRBD1. V was pared by 3 bases and J by 1 base, with 3 bases of the junction left unmatched. This CDR3 contains 15 residues. Germline CDR1 MGHRA, CDR2 YSYEKL. This CDR3 reads CASSQGQLSGNTIYF. The CDR3 DNA is TGCGCCAGCAGCCAGGGACAGTTATCTGGAAACACCATATATTTT.

The V and J genes are TRBV7-8 and TRBJ2-7; 13 nucleotides align to TRBD2. This CDR3 is 16 amino acids long. V trimming: 4 bases; J trimming: 2 bases; junction bases outside the gene matches: 5. Germline CDR1 and CDR2: SGHVS and FQNEAQ. CDR3 in amino acids: CASSSRGTSGTYEQYF. The CDR3 DNA sequence: TGTGCCAGCAGCTCGCGCGGGACTAGCGGGACCTACGAGCAGTACTTC.

The chain employs TRBV6-6 and TRBJ2-1, with TRBD2 identical over 8 bases. J gave up 8 bases and V 1 base, and 10 bases lay outside the gene matches. CDR3 length: 16 residues. Looked up from germline, CDR1 is MNHNY and CDR2 is SVGAGI (reference sequence). CDR3 nucleotide sequence: TGTGCCAGCAGTTACTTTTCTAGCGGGCTCGGTGATGAGCAGTTCTTC. Translated: CASSYFSSGLGDEQFF.

This chain joins TRBV5-4 and TRBJ1-1; TRBD1 matches at 9 bases. The germline gives CDR1 SGHNT, CDR2 YYREEE (reference sequence). This CDR3 region has 14 residues. V gave up 6 bases and J gave up 1 base; unmatched junction bases: 4. The CDR3 nucleotides read TGTGCCAGCACCATGGGACAGGGGAACACTGAAGCTTTCTTT. Protein sequence: CASTMGQGNTEAFF. Drawing the rest from reference TRBV5-4 and TRBJ1-1, the complete variable domain is ETGVTQSPTHLIKTRGQQVTLRCSSQSGHNTVSWYQQALGQGPQFIFQYYREEENGRGNFPPRFSGLQFPNYSSELNVNALELDDSALYLCASTMGQGNTEAFFGQGTRLTVV.

The chain couples TRBV7-6 to TRBJ2-2; 8 bases match TRBD1. Germline CDR1 is SGHVS and CDR2 is FNYEAQ. The CDR3 is 15 amino acids. Trimming took 2 bases from V and 6 from J; bases not matched to a gene: 5. The DNA for the CDR3 is TGTGCCAGCAGCTTATATCAGGGGGCTGCCGGGGAGCTGTTTTTT. The encoded protein is CASSLYQGAAGELFF.

The gene calls are TRBV27 and TRBJ2-1; a weak D match, TRBD2 (6 bases). Per germline, CDR1 MNHEY and CDR2 SMNVEV (reference sequence). The CDR3 is 13 amino acids. Trimming shortened V by 5 bases and J by 2 bases, and 7 bases separated the two germline ends. CDR3 in amino acids: CASSQRAYNEQFF. As DNA, the CDR3 is TGTGCCAGCAGTCAGCGGGCCTACAATGAGCAGTTCTTC.

The chain joins TRBV29-1 to TRBJ2-7; TRBD2 matches at 11 bases. Germline CDR1 reads SQVTM; CDR2 reads ANQGSEA. This CDR3 has 12 amino acids. V trimming: 4 bases; J trimming: 4 bases; junction bases outside the gene matches: 0. The CDR3 protein is CSVVAGGYEQYF. The CDR3, as DNA: TGCAGCGTTGTAGCGGGAGGGTACGAGCAGTACTTC.

The count of this clone is one. In DNA, the CDR3 is TGCGCCAGCAGTGGGGGGAGGCGTGGTGAGCAGTTCTTC. It yields the protein CASSGGRRGEQFF. The rearrangement joins TRBV10-1 to TRBJ2-1; TRBD2 is a possible D gene (6 bases). The CDR3 loop spans 13 amino acids. Germline CDR1 reads WNHNN; CDR2 reads SYGVQD (reference sequence). V lost 4 bases and J 9 bases, leaving 13 bases between the germline ends.

V gene TRBV27 combines with J gene TRBJ2-1, with a tentative D call TRBD2 (6 bases). V lost 6 bases and J 8 bases, leaving 20 bases between the germline ends. Germline V gene data show CDR1 as MNHEY and CDR2 as SMNVEV (reference sequence). The CDR3 is 15 amino acids. DNA of the CDR3: TGTGCCAGCAGCCTTTCACTAGCTCAAGTCGATGAGCAGTTCTTC. This codes for CASSLSLAQVDEQFF.

V and J are TRBV19 and TRBJ1-2; D unclear. Germline lookup yields CDR1 LNHDA and CDR2 SQIVND (reference sequence). CDR3 length equals 15 residues. Trimming pared 3 bases from V and 11 bases from J, leaving 22 bases between. The CDR3 reads CASSIRPPPTMSYTF. The DNA of the CDR3 is TGTGCCAGTAGTATTCGGCCCCCTCCCACTATGTCGTACACCTTC.

V usage is TRBV19 and J usage is TRBJ1-5; a possible D gene is TRBD1 (5 bases). V lost 5 bases, J lost 2 bases, and 13 bases lay in between. Germline V gives CDR1 LNHDA, CDR2 SQIVND (reference sequence). The CDR3 totals 15 residues. CDR3 protein: CASSPGTGGNQPQHF. The CDR3, as DNA: TGTGCCAGTAGTCCCGGGACTGGGGGCAATCAGCCCCAGCATTTT.

The V gene is TRBV5-6, the J gene TRBJ2-7, with TRBD1 identical over 7 bases. V lost 4 bases, J lost 1 base, and 5 bases stayed unmatched. This CDR3 region has 14 residues. Germline CDR1 SGHDT, CDR2 YYEEEE. The CDR3 coding sequence is TGTGCCAGCAGCCAGACAGGGAAGTCCTACGAGCAGTACTTC. This gives the protein CASSQTGKSYEQYF.

The chain combines TRBV5-1 with TRBJ1-6, with 8 bases matching TRBD1. The CDR3 has 15 residues. Germline assignment: CDR1 SGHRS and CDR2 YFSETQ. Losses at the gene ends were 0 bases for V and 11 bases for J; bases not matched to a gene: 7. In DNA form, the CDR3 reads TGCGCCAGCAGCTTGGAGGGACAGGCCTTCGCACCCCTCCACTTT. Its protein is CASSLEGQAFAPLHF.

The gene calls are TRBV5-1 and TRBJ2-1; D may be TRBD2 (6 bases). The CDR3 runs 13 residues. V lost 3 bases to trimming and J lost 9 bases, with 13 bases between them. Germline V gene sequence: CDR1 SGHRS, CDR2 YFSETQ. For the CDR3, the DNA is TGCGCCAGCAGCTATACTAGCAGGCTTGAGCAGTTCTTC. Its protein is CASSYTSRLEQFF.

V usage is TRBV7-8 and J usage is TRBJ2-7; D perhaps matches TRBD1 (6 bases). Germline CDR1 SGHVS, CDR2 FQNEAQ. V lost 4 bases to trimming and J lost 0 bases, with 16 bases between them. The CDR3 length is 16 residues. The CDR3 here is CASSSAGTTSSYEQYF. DNA of the CDR3: TGTGCCAGCAGCTCCGCCGGGACAACGAGCTCCTACGAGCAGTACTTC. The entire variable domain, with the rest obtained from reference TRBV7-8 and TRBJ2-7, is as follows: GAGVSQSPRYKVAKRGQDVALRCDPISGHVSLFWYQQALGQGPEFLTYFQNEAQLDKSGLPSDRFFAERPEGSVSTLKIQRTQQEDSAVYLCASSSAGTTSSYEQYFGPGTRLTVT.

This chain connects TRBV15 to TRBJ1-2, with D perhaps matching TRBD1 (6 bases). Trimming took off 0 bases at V and 6 bases at J, with 11 bases between the two ends. The V gene's germline CDR1 is LNHNV and CDR2 YYDKDF (reference sequence). CDR3 length: 14 amino acids. This CDR3 is CATSRDRGANGYTF. CDR3 sequence (DNA): TGTGCCACCAGCAGAGATCGGGGGGCAAATGGCTACACCTTC.

This clone was picked up one time. This chain joins TRBV15 and TRBJ1-1; possible D gene TRBD1, 6 bases. CDR3 length: 12 residues. CDR1 and CDR2 (germline): LNHNV, YYDKDF (reference sequence). V was shortened by 4 bases and J by 9 bases, with 12 bases between the two germline ends. The CDR3 DNA reads TGTGCCACCAGCATCGGGGGGGGGCAAGCTTTCTTT. The encoded protein is CATSIGGGQAFF. The full variable domain, its missing parts supplied by reference TRBV15 and TRBJ1-1, is DAMVIQNPRYQVTQFGKPVTLSCSQTLNHNVMYWYQQKSSQAPKLLFHYYDKDFNNEADTPDNFQSRRPNTSFCFLDIRSPGLGDTAMYLCATSIGGGQAFFGQGTRLTVV.

The chain links TRBV9 to TRBJ2-7; possible D gene TRBD1, 8 bases. V gave up 0 bases and J gave up 3 bases, with 16 bases separating them. Germline-derived CDR1 and CDR2 are SGDLS and YYNGEE. This CDR3 has 16 residues. The CDR3 loop reads CASSVEGGTGIYEQYF. The CDR3 DNA reads TGTGCCAGCAGCGTAGAGGGGGGGACAGGTATCTACGAGCAGTACTTC. The entire variable domain, with the rest obtained from reference TRBV9 and TRBJ2-7, is as follows: DSGVTQTPKHLITATGQRVTLRCSPRSGDLSVYWYQQSLDQGLQFLIQYYNGEERAKGNILERFSAQQFPDLHSELNLSSLELGDSALYFCASSVEGGTGIYEQYFGPGTRLTVT.